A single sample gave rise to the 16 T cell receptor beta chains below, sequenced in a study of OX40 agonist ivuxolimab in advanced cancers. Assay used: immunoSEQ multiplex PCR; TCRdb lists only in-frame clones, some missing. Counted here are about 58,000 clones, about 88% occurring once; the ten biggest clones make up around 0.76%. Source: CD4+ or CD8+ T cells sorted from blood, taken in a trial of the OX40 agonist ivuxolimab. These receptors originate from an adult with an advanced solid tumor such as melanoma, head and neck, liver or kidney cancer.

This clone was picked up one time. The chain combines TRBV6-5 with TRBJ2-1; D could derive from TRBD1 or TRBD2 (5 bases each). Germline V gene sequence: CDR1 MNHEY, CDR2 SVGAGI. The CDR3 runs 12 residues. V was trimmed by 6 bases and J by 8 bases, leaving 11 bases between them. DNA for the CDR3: TGTGCCAGCAGAGCACAGGAGGATGAGCAGTTCTTC. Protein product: CASRAQEDEQFF.

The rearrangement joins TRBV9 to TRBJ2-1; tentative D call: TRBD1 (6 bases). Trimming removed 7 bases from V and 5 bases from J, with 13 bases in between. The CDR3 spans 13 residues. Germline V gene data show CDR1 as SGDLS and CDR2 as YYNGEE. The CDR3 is CASGLQGDNEQFF. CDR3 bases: TGTGCCAGCGGCCTACAGGGAGACAATGAGCAGTTCTTC.

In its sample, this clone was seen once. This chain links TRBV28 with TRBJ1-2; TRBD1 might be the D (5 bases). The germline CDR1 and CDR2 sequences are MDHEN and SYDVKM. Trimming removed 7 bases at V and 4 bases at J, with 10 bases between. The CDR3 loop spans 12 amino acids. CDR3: CASTPTAYGYTF. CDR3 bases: TGTGCCAGCACCCCGACAGCCTATGGCTACACCTTC.

In DNA form, the CDR3 reads TGTGCCACCTCCTATGGGGGAAGCGCCTACGAGCAGTACTTC. Translating gives CATSYGGSAYEQYF. The gene calls are TRBV5-4 and TRBJ2-7; D may correspond to TRBD1 or TRBD2 (5 bases each). CDR3 size: 14 residues. Germline V CDR1 and CDR2: SGHNT, YYREEE (reference sequence). V was clipped by 9 bases and J by 2 bases, with 18 bases between them.

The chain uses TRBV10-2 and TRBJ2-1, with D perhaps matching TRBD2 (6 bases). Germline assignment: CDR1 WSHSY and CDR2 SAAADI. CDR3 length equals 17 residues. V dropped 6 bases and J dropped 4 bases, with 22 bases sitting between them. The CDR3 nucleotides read TGCGCCAGCAGCGCCGGGGCTAGCGTTGTCGAGTACAATGAGCAGTTCTTC. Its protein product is CASSAGASVVEYNEQFF.

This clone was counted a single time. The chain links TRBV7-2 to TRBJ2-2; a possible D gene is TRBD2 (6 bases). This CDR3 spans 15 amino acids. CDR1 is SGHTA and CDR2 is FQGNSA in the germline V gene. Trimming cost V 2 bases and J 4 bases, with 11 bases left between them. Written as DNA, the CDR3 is TGTGCCAGCAGCTTAATATGGGGAGGCACCGGGGAGCTGTTTTTT. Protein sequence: CASSLIWGGTGELFF.

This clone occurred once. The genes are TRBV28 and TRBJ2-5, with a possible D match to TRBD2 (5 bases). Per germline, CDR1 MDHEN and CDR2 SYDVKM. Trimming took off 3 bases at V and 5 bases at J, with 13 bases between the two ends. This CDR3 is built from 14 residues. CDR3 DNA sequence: TGTGCCAGCAGTTTCTCGGGAAGGAGGGAGACCCAGTACTTC. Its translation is CASSFSGRRETQYF.

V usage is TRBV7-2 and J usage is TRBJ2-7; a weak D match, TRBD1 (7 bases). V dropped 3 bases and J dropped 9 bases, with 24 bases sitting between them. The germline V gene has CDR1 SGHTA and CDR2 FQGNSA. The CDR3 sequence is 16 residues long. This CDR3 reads CASSLGGYSTGQGQYF. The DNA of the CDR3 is TGTGCCAGCAGCTTGGGGGGTTACTCGACAGGGCAAGGGCAGTACTTC.

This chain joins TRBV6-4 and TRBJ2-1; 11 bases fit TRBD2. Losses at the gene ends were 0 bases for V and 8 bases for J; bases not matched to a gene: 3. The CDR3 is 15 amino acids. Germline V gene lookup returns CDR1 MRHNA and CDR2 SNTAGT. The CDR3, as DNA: TGTGCCAGCAGTGACTCGGCTAGCGGGGGGTATGAGCAGTTCTTC. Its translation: CASSDSASGGYEQFF.

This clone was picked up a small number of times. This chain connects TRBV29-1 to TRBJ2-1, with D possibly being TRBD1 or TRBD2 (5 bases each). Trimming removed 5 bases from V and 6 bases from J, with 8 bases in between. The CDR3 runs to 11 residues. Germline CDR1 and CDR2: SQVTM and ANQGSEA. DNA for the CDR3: TGCAGCGTTACCGGGGCCAATGAGCAGTTCTTC. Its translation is CSVTGANEQFF.

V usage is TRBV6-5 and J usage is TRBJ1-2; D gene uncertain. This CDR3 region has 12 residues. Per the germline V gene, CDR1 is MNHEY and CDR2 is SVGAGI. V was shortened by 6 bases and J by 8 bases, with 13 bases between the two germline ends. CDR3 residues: CASRRTGGGYTF. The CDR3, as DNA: TGTGCCAGCAGAAGGACGGGCGGGGGCTACACCTTC.

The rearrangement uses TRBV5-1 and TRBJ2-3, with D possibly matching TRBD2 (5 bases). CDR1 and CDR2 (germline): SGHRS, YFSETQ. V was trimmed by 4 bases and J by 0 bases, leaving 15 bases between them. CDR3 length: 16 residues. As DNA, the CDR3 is TGCGCCAGCAGCCTGGGAGCCCTTATTAGCACAGATACGCAGTATTTT. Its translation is CASSLGALISTDTQYF.

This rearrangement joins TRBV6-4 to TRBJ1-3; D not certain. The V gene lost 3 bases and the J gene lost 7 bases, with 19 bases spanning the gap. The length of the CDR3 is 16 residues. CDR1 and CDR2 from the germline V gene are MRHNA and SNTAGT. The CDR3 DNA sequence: TGTGCCAGCAGTGAAGGGCGGACTGGCGTTCACAACACCATATATTTT. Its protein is CASSEGRTGVHNTIYF.

CDR3 bases: TGTGCCAGTAGTCAGACCGGGACCACCAACACCGGGGAGCTGTTTTTT. Amino acid sequence: CASSQTGTTNTGELFF. V gene TRBV19 combines with J gene TRBJ2-2, with D possibly called TRBD1 or TRBD2 (5 bases each). The germline V and J ends were trimmed by 5 bases and 2 bases, with 15 bases remaining between them. Germline V lookup: CDR1 LNHDA, CDR2 SQIVND (reference sequence). This CDR3 spans 16 amino acids. The whole variable domain, remainder taken from reference TRBV19 and TRBJ2-2, is DGGITQSPKYLFRKEGQNVTLSCEQNLNHDAMYWYRQDPGQGLRLIYYSQIVNDFQKGDIAEGYSVSREKKESFPLTVTSAQKNPTAFYLCASSQTGTTNTGELFFGEGSRLTVL.

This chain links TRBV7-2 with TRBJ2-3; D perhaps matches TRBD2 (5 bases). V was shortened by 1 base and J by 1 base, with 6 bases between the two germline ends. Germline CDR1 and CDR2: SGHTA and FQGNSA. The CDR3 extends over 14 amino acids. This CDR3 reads CASSLDSGTDTQYF. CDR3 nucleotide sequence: TGTGCCAGCAGCTTAGATAGCGGCACAGATACGCAGTATTTT. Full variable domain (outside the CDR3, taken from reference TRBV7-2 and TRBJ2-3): GAGVSQSPSNKVTEKGKDVELRCDPISGHTALYWYRQSLGQGLEFLIYFQGNSAPDKSGLPSDRFSAERTGGSVSTLTIQRTQQEDSAVYLCASSLDSGTDTQYFGPGTRLTVL.

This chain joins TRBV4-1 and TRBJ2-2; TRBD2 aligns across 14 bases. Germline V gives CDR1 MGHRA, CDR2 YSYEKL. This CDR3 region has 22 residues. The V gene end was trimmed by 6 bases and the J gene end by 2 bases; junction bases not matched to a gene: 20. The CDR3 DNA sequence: TGCGCCAGCAGTCCAGGCAAAATTTTGGGACTAGCGGGAGAAGGAAACACCGGGGAGCTGTTTTTT. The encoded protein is CASSPGKILGLAGEGNTGELFF.